These 14 T cell receptor beta chains were sequenced from one sample in a study of cytomegalovirus exposure and HLA in healthy donors. Primers for the PCR totalled 60 Vbeta and 13 Jbeta. Profiled with immunoSEQ multiplex PCR; TCRdb holds only in-frame clones, not every one. The sample holds about 90,000 clones, around three quarters seen once. Material: PBMCs. The receptors originated from a woman between 50 and 59 years old in good health and CMV-seropositive.

This sequence joins TRBV19 and TRBJ2-5; 9 bases match TRBD1. There are 14 residues in the CDR3. V trimming: 4 bases; J trimming: 5 bases; junction bases outside the gene matches: 5. Germline lookup yields CDR1 LNHDA and CDR2 SQIVND (reference sequence). The CDR3 sequence: CASSTGTGWETQYF. The CDR3 region has the DNA TGTGCCAGTAGTACGGGGACAGGGTGGGAGACCCAGTACTTC.

The rearrangement uses TRBV7-2 and TRBJ2-1, with 9 positions matching TRBD1. The CDR3 length is 16 residues. V lost 1 base and J lost 1; bases outside the gene matches: 2. Germline V gene data show CDR1 as SGHTA and CDR2 as FQGNSA. CDR3 amino acids: CASSLGGTGSYNEQFF. In DNA, the CDR3 is TGTGCCAGCAGCTTAGGTGGGACAGGGTCCTACAATGAGCAGTTCTTC.

The V gene is TRBV19, the J gene TRBJ1-1; possibly TRBD1 for D (6 bases). Germline lookup yields CDR1 LNHDA and CDR2 SQIVND (reference sequence). This CDR3 has 16 amino acids. Deletions cut 8 bases from V and 0 bases from J, with 19 bases between. CDR3 nucleotides: TGTGCCAGTTCGAGGACAGATATGGGGATGAACACTGAAGCTTTCTTT. It codes for CASSRTDMGMNTEAFF.

J is TRBJ1-1 and V is TRBV19; D call uncertain. Germline loops: CDR1 LNHDA, CDR2 SQIVND (reference sequence). This CDR3 is built from 12 residues. V was trimmed by 6 bases and J by 5 bases, leaving 10 bases between them. The CDR3 region is CASREGVTEAFF. The CDR3, as DNA: TGTGCCAGTAGAGAGGGTGTAACTGAAGCTTTCTTT.

This clone showed up just a few times. V usage is TRBV29-1 and J usage is TRBJ2-3, with TRBD2 matching 7 bases. With 7 bases clipped from V and 8 bases from J, the junction kept 15 bases outside the gene matches. Germline V gene lookup returns CDR1 SQVTM and CDR2 ANQGSEA. The CDR3 loop spans 14 amino acids. The CDR3 protein is CSAGGIAWDRTQYF. CDR3 DNA sequence: TGCAGCGCGGGAGGCATAGCGTGGGATCGTACGCAGTATTTT.

A word on this clone: Other DNA sequences of this sample code for an identical CDR3. The V and J genes are TRBV6-5 and TRBJ2-7; D not resolved. CDR1 and CDR2 (germline): MNHEY, SVGAGI. This CDR3 has 12 residues. V lost 5 bases and J 4 bases, leaving 9 bases between the germline ends. CDR3 sequence: CASSDGDYEQYF. As DNA, the CDR3 is TGTGCCAGCAGTGACGGAGATTACGAGCAGTACTTC.

The CDR3 nucleotides read TGTGCCAGCAGCGTAGAAGGGGTGAAGCAAGAGACCCAGTACTTC. This encodes CASSVEGVKQETQYF. The chain combines TRBV9 with TRBJ2-5, with a possible D match to TRBD1 (5 bases). Germline V gene data show CDR1 as SGDLS and CDR2 as YYNGEE. The CDR3 covers 15 residues. Trimming took 0 bases from V and 2 from J, leaving 11 bases between them. The full variable domain, completed using reference TRBV9 and TRBJ2-5, is DSGVTQTPKHLITATGQRVTLRCSPRSGDLSVYWYQQSLDQGLQFLIQYYNGEERAKGNILERFSAQQFPDLHSELNLSSLELGDSALYFCASSVEGVKQETQYFGPGTRLLVL.

This chain uses TRBV7-6 with TRBJ2-7; 7 bases are shared with TRBD2. The trim removed 1 base at V and 5 bases at J, leaving 5 bases unmatched. Germline loops: CDR1 SGHVS, CDR2 FNYEAQ. The CDR3 has 14 residues. CDR3 in DNA: TGTGCCAGCAGCTTAGTTGCGGGAGACAACGAGCAGTACTTC. As protein: CASSLVAGDNEQYF.

This clone was observed once. The rearrangement uses TRBV18 and TRBJ2-5, with a weak D call TRBD2 (5 bases). The CDR3 loop spans 15 amino acids. Deletions cut 1 base from V and 2 bases from J, with 11 bases between. Germline CDR1 reads KGHSH; CDR2 reads LQKENI. CDR3 DNA sequence: TGTGCCAGCTCACCACGAGCGGTTTCGCAAGAGACCCAGTACTTC. Its protein is CASSPRAVSQETQYF.

The chain employs TRBV5-1 and TRBJ1-4; 8 nucleotides line up with TRBD1. CDR3 length equals 13 residues. V lost 4 bases to trimming and J lost 10 bases; unmatched junction nucleotides: 6. Germline CDR1 and CDR2: SGHRS and YFSETQ. The CDR3 DNA reads TGCGCCAGCAGCGTCGGGACAGGAGGAAAACTGTTTTTT. It specifies CASSVGTGGKLFF.

There are a few counts of this clone. The chain employs TRBV2 and TRBJ2-5, with TRBD2 identical over 9 bases. The CDR3 contains 12 residues. V lost 9 bases to trimming and J lost 7 bases; unmatched junction nucleotides: 6. Germline V lookup: CDR1 SNHLY, CDR2 FYNNEI. The CDR3, as DNA: TGTGCCAGTACTCTAGCGGGGACGACCCAGTACTTC. This sequence encodes CASTLAGTTQYF. Complete variable domain (other parts from reference TRBV2 and TRBJ2-5): EPEVTQTPSHQVTQMGQEVILRCVPISNHLYFYWYRQILGQKVEFLVSFYNNEISEKSEIFDDQFSVERPDGSNFTLKIRSTKLEDSAMYFCASTLAGTTQYFGPGTRLLVL.

The rearrangement links TRBV28 to TRBJ1-3; 8 positions match TRBD1. V lost 4 bases, J lost 0 bases, and 5 bases stayed unmatched. The CDR3 has 16 residues. Per the germline V gene, CDR1 is MDHEN and CDR2 is SYDVKM. In DNA form, the CDR3 reads TGTGCCAGCAGTTCCCCCAGGGGGCCCTCTGGAAACACCATATATTTT. Its translation: CASSSPRGPSGNTIYF. Based on the CDR3 plus reference TRBV28 and TRBJ1-3, the full variable domain is DVKVTQSSRYLVKRTGEKVFLECVQDMDHENMFWYRQDPGLGLRLIYFSYDVKMKEKGDIPEGYSVSREKKERFSLILESASTNQTSMYLCASSSPRGPSGNTIYFGEGSWLTVV.

This clone was counted only a few times. The rearrangement uses TRBV7-3 and TRBJ1-6; D remains ambiguous. CDR1 SGHTA and CDR2 FQGTGA come from the germline V gene. Trimming took off 2 bases at V and 6 bases at J, with 11 bases between the two ends. The CDR3 runs 15 residues. The CDR3 region has the DNA TGTGCCAGCAGCTTAGTAAGCAACAGTAATTCACCCCTCCACTTT. This translates into CASSLVSNSNSPLHF.

This chain connects TRBV15 to TRBJ2-7; D not certain. Trimming pared 1 base from V and 3 bases from J, leaving 7 bases between. The germline V gene has CDR1 LNHNV and CDR2 YYDKDF (reference sequence). The CDR3 consists of 13 residues. In DNA form, the CDR3 reads TGTGCCACCAGCAGAGTCTCCTTCTACGAGCAGTACTTC. Translated, it gives CATSRVSFYEQYF.